The clone carrying this TCR beta chain was picked up a small number of times. A process of 5'RACE template switching, which added a universal primer site and UMIs, was used to make TCR cDNA. One entry per CDR3 protein, called by TCRdb with MiXCR from the 5' RACE reads. The data contain a few hundred thousand distinct CDR3 sequences, approximately 3.5% of them singletons. These data are taken from a study of T cells after yellow fever vaccination. From germline, CDR1 is DFQATT and CDR2 SNEGSKA (reference sequence). This CDR3 is built from 14 residues. V shed 3 bases, J shed 5 bases, and the junction held 5 bases outside the gene matches.

The sequenced sample was PBMCs, obtained 15 days after the yellow fever booster vaccination. The rearrangement uses TRBV20-1 and TRBJ2-5; TRBD2 matches 11 bases. This clonotype was obtained from a man younger than 30 who received the YFV17D yellow fever vaccine. In DNA form, the CDR3 reads TGCAGTGCTAGCCGACTAGCGGGGCGGGAGACCCAGTACTTC. Amino acids: CSASRLAGRETQYF.